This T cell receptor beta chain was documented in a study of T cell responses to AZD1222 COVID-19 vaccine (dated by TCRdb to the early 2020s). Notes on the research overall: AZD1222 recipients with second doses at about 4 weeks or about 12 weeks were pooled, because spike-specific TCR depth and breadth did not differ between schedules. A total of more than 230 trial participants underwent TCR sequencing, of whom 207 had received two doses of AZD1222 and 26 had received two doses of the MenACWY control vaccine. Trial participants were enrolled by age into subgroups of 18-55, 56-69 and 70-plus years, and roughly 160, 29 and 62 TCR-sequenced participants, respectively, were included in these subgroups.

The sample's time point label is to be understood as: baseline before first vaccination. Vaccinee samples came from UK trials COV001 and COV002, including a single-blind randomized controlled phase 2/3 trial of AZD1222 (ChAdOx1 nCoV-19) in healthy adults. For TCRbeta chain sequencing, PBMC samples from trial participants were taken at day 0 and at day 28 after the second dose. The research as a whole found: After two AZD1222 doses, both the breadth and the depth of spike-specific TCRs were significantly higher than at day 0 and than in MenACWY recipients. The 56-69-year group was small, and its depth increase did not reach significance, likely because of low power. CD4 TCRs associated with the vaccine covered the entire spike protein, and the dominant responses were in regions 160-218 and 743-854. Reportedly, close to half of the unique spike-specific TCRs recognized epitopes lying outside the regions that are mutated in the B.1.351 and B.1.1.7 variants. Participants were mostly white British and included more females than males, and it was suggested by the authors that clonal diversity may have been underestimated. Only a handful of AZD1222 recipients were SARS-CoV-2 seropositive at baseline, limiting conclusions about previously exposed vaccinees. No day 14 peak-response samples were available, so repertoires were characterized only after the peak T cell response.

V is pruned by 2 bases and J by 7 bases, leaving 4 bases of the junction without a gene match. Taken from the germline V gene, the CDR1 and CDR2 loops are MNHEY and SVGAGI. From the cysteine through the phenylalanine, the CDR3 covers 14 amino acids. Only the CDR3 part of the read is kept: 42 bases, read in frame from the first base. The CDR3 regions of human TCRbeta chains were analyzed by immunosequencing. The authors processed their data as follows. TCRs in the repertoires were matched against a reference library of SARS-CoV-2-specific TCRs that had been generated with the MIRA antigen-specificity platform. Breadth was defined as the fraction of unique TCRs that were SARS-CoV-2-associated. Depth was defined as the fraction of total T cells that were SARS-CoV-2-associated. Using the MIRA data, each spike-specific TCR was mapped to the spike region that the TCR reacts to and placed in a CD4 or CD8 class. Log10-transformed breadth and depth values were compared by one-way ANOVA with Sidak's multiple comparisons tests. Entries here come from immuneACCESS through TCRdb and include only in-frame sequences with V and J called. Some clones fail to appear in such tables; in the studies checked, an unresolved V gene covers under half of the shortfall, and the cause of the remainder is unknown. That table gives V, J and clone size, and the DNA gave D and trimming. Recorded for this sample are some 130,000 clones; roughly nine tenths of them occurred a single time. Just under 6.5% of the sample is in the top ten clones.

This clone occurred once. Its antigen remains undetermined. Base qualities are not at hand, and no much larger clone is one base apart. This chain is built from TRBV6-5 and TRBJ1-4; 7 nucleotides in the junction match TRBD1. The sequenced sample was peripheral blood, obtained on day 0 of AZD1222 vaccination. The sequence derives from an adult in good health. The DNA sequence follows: TGTGCCAGCAGTTACGAGGGGGCGGGTGAAAAACTGTTTTTT. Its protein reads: CASSYEGAGEKLFF.